This TCR beta chain is drawn from a study of beta chain features in type 1 diabetes (dated by TCRdb to the late 2010s). In terms of the full investigation: Mean age, gender distribution, total cell number and subset yield did not differ between patients and healthy donors. Across all samples, some 99 million sorted cells were examined, and cell number per subset correlated strongly with RNA yield. In the study, recently diagnosed type 1 diabetes patients and matched healthy donors were compared on the TCRB repertoires of their sorted circulating CD4+ T cell subsets. Whereas all 28 donors provided naive and central memory subsets, regulatory and stem cell-like memory subsets were isolated from just 8 patients and roughly 8 healthy donors. Summary of the overall study and its limitations: Because the HLA sub-analyses included only small numbers of individuals, any influence of HLA type on TCRB rearrangement was left unresolved. PCR may preferentially amplify shorter templates, but because patient and control samples were amplified and corrected together, any resulting skew would affect both groups equally. Because cDNA was sequenced instead of genomic DNA, highly expressing activated cells could be over-represented, though the groups showed no difference in activation or CD3 levels. A moderate but significant shortening of TCRB CDR3 length was observed in type 1 diabetes patients in all four CD4+ subsets. Naive, central memory and regulatory TCRB repertoires appeared more similar among patients than among healthy donors. At VDJ recombination sites, type 1 diabetes patients had fewer insertions and more deleted nucleotides, which implies abnormalities in thymic rearrangement.

All of the isolated RNA was reverse transcribed with the High Capacity cDNA Reverse Transcription Kit, so expressed TCRB transcripts were sequenced. Deep immunoSEQ sequencing was applied to naive, central memory and regulatory T cell samples, giving an average of roughly 3.3 million total reads per sample. Sorted cells were lysed in RLT buffer and RNA was extracted with DNase-treated RNeasy Micro or Mini kits, depending on cell number. To prevent cross-contamination, each cell subset was processed individually, whereas patient and healthy donor samples were processed jointly. Using the immunoSEQ multiplex PCR, TCRB sequences were amplified from cDNA into 87-bp fragments spanning the CDR3 region. The amplicons were sequenced using the Illumina HiSeq platform. Under the source paper's analysis protocol: Synthetic template baselines were used to correct PCR bias computationally, reads within Hamming distance 2 were collapsed together, and singletons that could not be merged were discarded. By aligning reads against IMGT, V, D and J genes, CDR3 length, and insertions or deletions at six rearrangement sites were assigned. Within each subset, clonotype counts were normalized to sorted cell number, after which true diversity and Gini coefficients were computed with the tcR R package. Repertoire sharing was quantified using the overlap coefficient calculated on TCRB nucleotide sequences. The source is immuneACCESS, and TCRdb retained only in-frame sequences with V and J called. Part of the clones is not carried over; for the studies checked, unresolved V genes explain less than half of this, and the remainder is unexplained. V, J and clone size are those of that table, while D and trimming were read from the DNA. The sample records 300,000 to 350,000 clones, about a tenth of which are singletons. Together, the top ten hold more than 0.8% of the sample.

At the junction V is shortened by 4 bases and J by 5 bases, with 11 bases in between. CDR1 SNHLY and CDR2 FYNNEI were looked up in the germline V gene. The CDR3 holds 13 amino acids from the cysteine to the phenylalanine. The sequence is cut down to CDR3 DNA, 39 bases in frame from base 1. Each donor gave one peripheral blood draw, approximately 110 mL on average, collected into heparinised tubes. A BD FACSAria II was used to sort naive, central memory, regulatory and stem cell-like memory CD4+ T cells with a panel that included CD45RO, CCR7, CD25, CD127, CD95 and CD27. A purity above 95% was achieved for all sorted populations. PBMCs were isolated immediately by Lymphoprep density gradient centrifugation and stained directly without culture. To minimize batch effects, samples were stained and sorted in pairs, one healthy donor with one patient per experiment. This clone was counted between two and nine times. Its recognized antigen is unknown. No base qualities exist here, and no much larger clone lies one base off it.

This receptor was taken from a man younger than 45 with type 1 diabetes. The chain employs TRBV2 and TRBJ1-2, with the D segment identity uncertain. Sequenced sample: central memory CD4+ T cells from blood. Here is the DNA: TGTGCCAGCAGTGGAGACGGCATATATGGCTACACCTTC. Its product reads: CASSGDGIYGYTF.